The clone carrying this TCR beta chain was counted only a few times. This sample was taken from a study of cytomegalovirus exposure and HLA in healthy donors. PCR employed 60 Vbeta and 13 Jbeta primers. Profiled with immunoSEQ multiplex PCR; TCRdb holds only in-frame clones, not every one. The table shows about 130,000 clones, with approximately 70% occurring only once. The sequencing input was PBMCs. This receptor was obtained from a human donor in good health.

CDR3 in DNA: TGTGCCAGTAGTAACCGGGGGGCTGAAGCTTTCTTT. Its protein product is CASSNRGAEAFF. The chain uses TRBV19 and TRBJ1-1, with D possibly matching TRBD1 (5 bases). The V gene lost 4 bases and the J gene lost 6 bases, with 9 bases spanning the gap. The CDR3 runs to 12 residues. Germline CDR1 LNHDA, CDR2 SQIVND (reference sequence).